The T cell receptor beta chain described here comes from a study of T-cell reconstitution after alpha-beta-depleted transplantation in children listed by TCRdb under 2016. At the level of the whole study: The study quantitatively tracked T-cell immune reconstitution after TCRalphabeta/CD19-depleted allogeneic hematopoietic cell transplantation in children using TCR repertoire profiling.

This clonotype turned up a few times. This receptor's antigen is unknown. Base qualities are missing; no much larger clone stands one base away. Library creation used PCR. Sequenced on an Illumina HiSeq 2500. TCR library preparation used molecular barcoding, with unique molecular identifiers applied to normalize quantification of the TCRbeta repertoire. Starting from the raw public reads, TCRdb applied fastp trimming at Q25, assembled clones with MiXCR and retained in-frame beta chains. Rows merge per CDR3 protein into single entries with the most common DNA and genes. The sample table records around 340,000 distinct CDR3 sequences; more than 10% of these occur just once. 3.5% to 4.5% of the sample lies in the top ten. From cysteine to phenylalanine, the CDR3 is 14 amino acids long. The CDR3 DNA has 42 bases and is translated from base 1. V loses 2 bases, J loses 7 bases, and the germline ends lie 14 bases apart. From a lookup of the germline V gene, CDR1 and CDR2 are MNHEY and SVGAGI.

The sequence was obtained from a human donor who donated a stem cell graft to a child with Fanconi anemia. The rearranged chain carries TRBV6-5 and TRBJ1-1; the D segment could be TRBD1, given 6 matching bases. Sequences were derived from PBMCs, sampled from the stem cell graft. The CDR3 reads as follows: CASSYTTRGGEAFF. The DNA is as follows: TGTGCCAGCAGTTACACGACGAGGGGGGGTGAAGCTTTCTTT.